What follows are 3 T cell receptor beta chains derived from one specimen sequenced in a study of blood T cell repertoires in COVID-19. Sequenced by immunoSEQ multiplex PCR; TCRdb stores in-frame clones only, minus some. Seen here are 100,000 to 150,000 clones, approximately 80% observed once, and the top ten hold 9% to 15%. The sample was peripheral blood. The source is a woman in her fifties or sixties with acute or convalescent COVID-19.

This rearrangement joins TRBV11-2 to TRBJ1-1; 9 nucleotides agree with TRBD1. The germline gives CDR1 SGHAT, CDR2 FQNNGV. This CDR3 is built from 13 residues. The J segment lost 4 bases and the V segment lost 7 bases, leaving 4 bases of the junction unmatched. This chain's CDR3 is CASILTGGTEAFF. The CDR3 DNA is TGTGCCAGCATCCTGACAGGGGGCACTGAAGCTTTCTTT.

V usage is TRBV28 and J usage is TRBJ1-2, with 11 bases fitting TRBD1. V lost 7 bases and J lost 2; bases outside the gene matches: 12. Germline loops: CDR1 MDHEN, CDR2 SYDVKM. This CDR3 is built from 17 residues. CDR3: CASTSFFGQGANYGYTF. The CDR3 DNA is TGTGCCAGCACATCCTTTTTTGGACAGGGGGCCAACTATGGCTACACCTTC.

The genes are TRBV4-2 and TRBJ1-1, with no clear D. With 4 bases removed from V and 0 bases from J, the gap between germline ends came to 12 bases. The germline V gene has CDR1 LGHNA and CDR2 YNFKEQ. The CDR3 loop spans 15 amino acids. CDR3 residues: CASSPQTQMNTEAFF. The DNA of the CDR3 is TGTGCCAGCAGCCCACAGACCCAGATGAACACTGAAGCTTTCTTT.